Listed below are T cell receptor beta chains from one sample, sequenced in a study of control samples from healthy donors and cancer patients. Clones were sequenced by immunoSEQ multiplex PCR, and TCRdb holds only the in-frame ones, with some missing. The sample records tens of thousands of clones, around four fifths being singletons. The sample comprised blood. These receptors were obtained from a man aged 30 to 39 in good health. Both conserved end residues are part of each CDR3. The D gene is left open where the match is weak. A clone size is listed for some rows: how often the clone was seen (once, few, many), or a class if it is expanded.

D gene,J gene,clone size,CDR3 length,V gene,CDR3 DNA,CDR3 protein
TRBD2,TRBJ2-7,NA,15,TRBV18,TGTGCCAGCTCACCACGGTCTAGCGGGGCCGGCGAGCAGTACTTC,CASSPRSSGAGEQYF
NA,TRBJ1-4,NA,17,TRBV24-1,TGTGCCACCAGTGATTTGCACCCGGGACCAACTAATGAAAAACTGTTTTTT,CATSDLHPGPTNEKLFF
NA,TRBJ1-4,few,15,TRBV7-2,TGTGCCAGCAGCTTAGGGGGGGACATCTGGGGAAAACTGTTTTTT,CASSLGGDIWGKLFF
NA,TRBJ2-7,NA,12,TRBV5-4,TGTGCCAGCAGCTTCGACGGAGGGCACCAGTACTTC,CASSFDGGHQYF
TRBD1,TRBJ2-5,NA,15,TRBV5-1,TGCGCCAGCAGCTGGGGCTGGGCAGGGGGAGAGACCCAGTACTTC,CASSWGWAGGETQYF
TRBD1,TRBJ2-2,NA,14,TRBV30,TGTGCCTGGAATGAGAGGGGGCGGTTCGGGGAGCTGTTTTTT,CAWNERGRFGELFF
NA,TRBJ1-1,NA,9,TRBV20-1,TGCAGTCTACTGCACGAAGCTTTCTTT,CSLLHEAFF
NA,TRBJ2-7,NA,13,TRBV2,TGTGCCAGCAGCGCCCGAGACAGCGGCGAGCAGTACTTC,CASSARDSGEQYF
NA,TRBJ1-2,NA,14,TRBV5-4,TGTGCCAGCAGCTTGCCGCCAGGGCAGGATGGCTACACCTTC,CASSLPPGQDGYTF
TRBD1,TRBJ2-5,NA,15,TRBV5-4,TGTGCCAGCAGCTTGGGTGGACAGGGGATAGAGACCCAGTACTTC,CASSLGGQGIETQYF
NA,TRBJ1-2,once,13,TRBV19,TGTGCCAGTAGTATAGATCTCGGAGATGGCTACACCTTC,CASSIDLGDGYTF
TRBD1,TRBJ2-5,NA,16,TRBV5-1,TGCGCCAGCAGCCGCAACGTGGACAGGTCGAGGGAGACCCAGTACTTC,CASSRNVDRSRETQYF
NA,TRBJ1-6,NA,14,TRBV12-5,TGTGCTAGTGGTTTGGTACCCCCTAATTCACCCCTCCACTTT,CASGLVPPNSPLHF
NA,TRBJ1-2,once,14,TRBV5-4,TGTGCCAGCAGCTTGGCAGGGTTTAGCCTTAGCTACACCTTC,CASSLAGFSLSYTF
NA,TRBJ1-1,NA,15,TRBV7-9,TGTGCCAGCAGCTACTGGCAGACCAAGAACACTGAAGCTTTCTTT,CASSYWQTKNTEAFF
TRBD1,TRBJ1-2,NA,13,TRBV6-5,TGTGCCAGCTGCCCCTGGGACAGTATCGGCTACACCTTC,CASCPWDSIGYTF
TRBD1,TRBJ2-3,medium-sized,16,TRBV27,TGTGCCAGCAGTTTATCGATGGACAGGGGAATAGATACGCAGTATTTT,CASSLSMDRGIDTQYF
NA,TRBJ1-3,NA,13,TRBV3-1/TRBV3-2,TGTGCCAGCAGCCAATCGGTCCGAAACACCATATATTTT,CASSQSVRNTIYF
NA,TRBJ1-1,NA,14,TRBV27,TGTGCCAGCAGGCTGACGGGGGGCGGCACTGAAGCTTTCTTT,CASRLTGGGTEAFF
NA,TRBJ2-2,NA,12,TRBV7-6,TGTGCCAGCAGCTTATTGGGCGGGGAGCTGTTTTTT,CASSLLGGELFF
TRBD2,TRBJ2-3,NA,15,TRBV6-5,TGTGCCAGCAGTTACGGGTTAGCGGGGGCGGATACGCAGTATTTT,CASSYGLAGADTQYF
NA,TRBJ1-5,NA,13,TRBV10-3,TGTGCCACACACGAGACGGAGAATCAGCCCCAGCATTTT,CATHETENQPQHF
TRBD1,TRBJ2-7,NA,13,TRBV27,TGTGCCAGCAGTCCGGGACAGGGTTACGAGCAGTACTTC,CASSPGQGYEQYF
TRBD1,TRBJ1-2,NA,14,TRBV19,TGTGCCAGTAGCCCGACAGGGGGAAACTATGGCTACACCTTC,CASSPTGGNYGYTF